The rows below give T cell receptor beta chains drawn from one sample of a study of blood T cell repertoires in COVID-19. Using immunoSEQ multiplex PCR, the repertoire was profiled, and TCRdb retains in-frame clones only, with some absent. The profile shows a few hundred thousand clones, approximately 83% of them singletons. The sequencing input was PBMCs or T cells enriched from blood (not recorded which). All receptors derive from a woman between 45 and 65 years old who had recovered from COVID-19. The CDR3 runs from the conserved cysteine through the conserved F or W. D genes are given only for firm matches. Not every row has a clone size; where given, it reads once, few, many or a size class.

cdr3_nt	cdr3_aa	d_call	v_call	j_call	clone_size
TGTGCCAGCAGTCCAGCAGGGGCTGAAAAACTGTTTTTT	CASSPAGAEKLFF	.	TRBV11-2	TRBJ1-4	.
TGTGCCAGCAGCCCCGCGGGGGTAAGGAGCAATCAGCCCCAGCATTTT	CASSPAGVRSNQPQHF	.	TRBV7-9	TRBJ1-5	few
TGTGCCACCAGTGACCCCGGGGGTAGCGGGGGCCCCTCCTACAATGAGCAGTTCTTC	CATSDPGGSGGPSYNEQFF	TRBD2	TRBV24-1	TRBJ2-1	.
TGTGCCAGCAGCTTAGCGCGGCGGGAAAAACTGTTTTTT	CASSLARREKLFF	.	TRBV7-6	TRBJ1-4	.
TGTGCCAGCAGGCCGACTAGCGGGGGCTACGAGCAGTACTTC	CASRPTSGGYEQYF	TRBD2	TRBV2	TRBJ2-7	once
TGCGCCAGCAGCCCCGACAGGGGCCCGAACACTGAAGCTTTCTTT	CASSPDRGPNTEAFF	TRBD1	TRBV5-1	TRBJ1-1	.
TGCGCCAGCACCGAGGGTCTCAGCACTGAAGCTTTCTTT	CASTEGLSTEAFF	.	TRBV10-1	TRBJ1-1	.
TGTGCCAGCAGCTTCAGGGAAGCGGGTGGCTACACCTTC	CASSFREAGGYTF	.	TRBV7-9	TRBJ1-2	few
TGTGCCAGTAACTCTTTCGGGAGTCATGTTGGCTACACCTTC	CASNSFGSHVGYTF	.	TRBV19	TRBJ1-2	.
TGTGCCAGCAGACTCGGAGGGTCCACCGGGGAGCTGTTTTTT	CASRLGGSTGELFF	.	TRBV5-4	TRBJ2-2	.
TGCAGTGCCCATGGGGGGATTGAGTACTTC	CSAHGGIEYF	.	TRBV20-1	TRBJ2-7	few
TGCAGCGTTGCCTTAGCGGGAGCGGGGTCCTACGAGCAGTACTTC	CSVALAGAGSYEQYF	TRBD2	TRBV29-1	TRBJ2-7	once
TGTGCCAGCAGCCAAGTGGGTAGCGGGGGGAACACCGGGGAGCTGTTTTTT	CASSQVGSGGNTGELFF	TRBD2	TRBV3-1/TRBV3-2	TRBJ2-2	.
TGTGCCAGCAGCTTAAGGACTAGCGGAAGAAGCCAAGAGACCCAGTACTTC	CASSLRTSGRSQETQYF	TRBD2	TRBV7-6	TRBJ2-5	.
TGTGCCAGCAGGTCACGACAGGGGCCTGAAGCTTTCTTT	CASRSRQGPEAFF	TRBD1	TRBV28	TRBJ1-1	.
TGTGCCAGCAGCCGCCAGACTAGCGGAAACAATGAGCAGTTCTTC	CASSRQTSGNNEQFF	TRBD2	TRBV4-2	TRBJ2-1	.
TGTGCCAGCAGGAGTTATGAAGACGGGGAGCTGTTTTTT	CASRSYEDGELFF	.	TRBV28	TRBJ2-2	.
TGTGCCAGCAGCCGGACAGGCAATTATGGCTACACCTTC	CASSRTGNYGYTF	TRBD1	TRBV11-2	TRBJ1-2	.
TGCGCCAGCAGCTTGGCCGGCGGTAGCTCCTACAATGAGCAGTTCTTC	CASSLAGGSSYNEQFF	.	TRBV5-1	TRBJ2-1	.
TGCGCCAGCAGCCAAGGTAGGACAGCAGTCGAAAAACTGTTTTTT	CASSQGRTAVEKLFF	.	TRBV4-1	TRBJ1-4	.
TGTGCCAGCAGCCGCTCGGAGGACAGGGGACATGGAAACACCATATATTTT	CASSRSEDRGHGNTIYF	TRBD1	TRBV3-1/TRBV3-2	TRBJ1-3	.
TGTGCCAGCAGTTTATCCGCCCGCGGGACTGGTGCTGGAAACACCATATATTTT	CASSLSARGTGAGNTIYF	.	TRBV28	TRBJ1-3	.
TGCGCCAGCAGCTTGACAGGACAGGGGGACGGTTCACCCCTCCACTTT	CASSLTGQGDGSPLHF	TRBD1	TRBV5-1	TRBJ1-6	.
TGTGCCAGCAGTTTAGGGACACTGAACACTGAAGCTTTCTTT	CASSLGTLNTEAFF	.	TRBV7-9	TRBJ1-1	.
TGTGCCATCAGCCCGACAGGGTCCTACGAGCAGTACTTC	CAISPTGSYEQYF	TRBD1	TRBV10-3	TRBJ2-7	.
TGCGCCAGCAGCCTACGAGGACAGGGACGGGATCAGCCCCAGCATTTT	CASSLRGQGRDQPQHF	TRBD1	TRBV4-1	TRBJ1-5	.